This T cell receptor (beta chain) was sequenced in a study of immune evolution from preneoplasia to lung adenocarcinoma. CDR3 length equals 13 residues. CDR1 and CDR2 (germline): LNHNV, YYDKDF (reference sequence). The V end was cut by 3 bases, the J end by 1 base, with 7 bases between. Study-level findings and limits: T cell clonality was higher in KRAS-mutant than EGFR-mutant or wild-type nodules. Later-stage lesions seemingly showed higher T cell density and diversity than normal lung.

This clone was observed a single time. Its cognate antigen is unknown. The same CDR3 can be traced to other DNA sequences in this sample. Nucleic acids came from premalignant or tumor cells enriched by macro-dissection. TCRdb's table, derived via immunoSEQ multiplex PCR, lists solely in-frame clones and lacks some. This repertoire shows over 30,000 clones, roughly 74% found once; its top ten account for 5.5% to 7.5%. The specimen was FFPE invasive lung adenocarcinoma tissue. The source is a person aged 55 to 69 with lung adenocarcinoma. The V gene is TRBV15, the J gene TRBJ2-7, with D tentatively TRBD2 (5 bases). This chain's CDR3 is CATSRDFSYEQYF. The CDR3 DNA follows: TGTGCCACCAGCAGGGACTTTTCCTACGAGCAGTACTTC.